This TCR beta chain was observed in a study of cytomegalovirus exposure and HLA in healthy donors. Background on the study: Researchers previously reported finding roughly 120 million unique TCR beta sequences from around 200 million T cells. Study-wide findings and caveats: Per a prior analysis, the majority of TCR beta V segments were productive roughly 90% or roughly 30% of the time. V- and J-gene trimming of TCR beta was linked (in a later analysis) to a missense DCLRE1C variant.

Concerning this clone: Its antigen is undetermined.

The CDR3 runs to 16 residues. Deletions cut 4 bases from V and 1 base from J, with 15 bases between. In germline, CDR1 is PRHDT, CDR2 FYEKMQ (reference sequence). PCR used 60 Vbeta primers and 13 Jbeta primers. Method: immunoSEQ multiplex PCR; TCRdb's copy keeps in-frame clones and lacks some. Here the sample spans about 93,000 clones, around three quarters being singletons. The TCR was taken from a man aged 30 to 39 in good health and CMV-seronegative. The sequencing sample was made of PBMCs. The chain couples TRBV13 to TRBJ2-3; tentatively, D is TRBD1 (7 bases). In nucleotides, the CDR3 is TGTGCCAGCAGCTGGAGGGGGACAGTGGGCACAGATACGCAGTATTTT. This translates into CASSWRGTVGTDTQYF.